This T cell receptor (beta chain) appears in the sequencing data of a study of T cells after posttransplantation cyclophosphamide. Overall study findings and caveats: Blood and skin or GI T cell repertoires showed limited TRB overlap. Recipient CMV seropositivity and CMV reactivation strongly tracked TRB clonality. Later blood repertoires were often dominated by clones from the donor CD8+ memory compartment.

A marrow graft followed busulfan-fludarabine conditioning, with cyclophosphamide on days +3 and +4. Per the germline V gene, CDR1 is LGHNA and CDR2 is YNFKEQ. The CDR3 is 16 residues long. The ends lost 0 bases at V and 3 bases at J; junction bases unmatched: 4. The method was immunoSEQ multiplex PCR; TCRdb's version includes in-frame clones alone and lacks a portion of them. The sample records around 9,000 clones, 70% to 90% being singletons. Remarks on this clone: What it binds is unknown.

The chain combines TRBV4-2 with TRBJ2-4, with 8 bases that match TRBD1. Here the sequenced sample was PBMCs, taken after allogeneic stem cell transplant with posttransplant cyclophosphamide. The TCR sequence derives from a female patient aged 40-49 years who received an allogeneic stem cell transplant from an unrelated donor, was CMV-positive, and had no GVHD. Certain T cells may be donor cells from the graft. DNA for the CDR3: TGTGCCAGCAGCCAAGAGGGAACAGGGGGCAAAAACATTCAGTACTTC. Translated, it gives CASSQEGTGGKNIQYF.